The rows below give T cell receptor beta chains drawn from one sample of a study of control samples from healthy donors and cancer patients. Method: immunoSEQ multiplex PCR; TCRdb's copy keeps in-frame clones and lacks some. Found here are 130,000 or so clones, roughly 84% of them singletons; the top ten hold around 9%. Input material: blood. Every receptor here comes from a man aged 40-49 years in good health. Both conserved end residues are part of each CDR3.

V: TRBV18
CDR3: CASSPTDLLGEQFF

V: TRBV3-1/TRBV3-2
CDR3: CASSRRNFQETQYF

V: TRBV7-8
CDR3: CASSLGQGGYTF

V: TRBV9
CDR3: CASSPSGRAYNEQFF

V: TRBV11-3
CDR3: CASSLGTGYEQYF

V: TRBV7-9
CDR3: CASSTRGTALNNEKLFF

V: TRBV9
CDR3: CASSPGGRYEQYF

V: TRBV30
CDR3: CAWSRESNQPQHF

V: TRBV7-9
CDR3: CASSLVDGAQYF

V: TRBV24-1
CDR3: CATSDTYGDRGNEQFF

V: TRBV7-2
CDR3: CASSPDRGRGYTF

V: TRBV7-2
CDR3: CASSLAVAATTNEKLFF

V: TRBV10-2
CDR3: CASRLGQPNQPQHF

V: TRBV4-1
CDR3: CASSRQTGKPPYEQYF

V: TRBV4-3
CDR3: CASSQEGVRLAGTGELFF

V: TRBV10-3
CDR3: CAISESGGGPYEQYF

V: TRBV7-9
CDR3: CASSPQLRVGEKLFF

V: TRBV4-2
CDR3: CASSQDSRGGTTYNEQFF

V: TRBV5-5
CDR3: CASRLRRGGGSTDTQYF

V: TRBV6-2/TRBV6-3
CDR3: CASSSPARRGTEAFF

V: TRBV7-9
CDR3: CASSLASTGFGGYTF

V: TRBV10-2
CDR3: CASQGGIEAFF

V: TRBV5-1
CDR3: CASSTGQFQETQYF

V: TRBV9
CDR3: CASSVDSWPGELFF

V: TRBV7-3
CDR3: CASSSRLRGLPYNEQFF

V: TRBV2
CDR3: CASSELLGGWPQHF

V: TRBV18
CDR3: CASSPANLVNTGELFF

V: TRBV27
CDR3: CASSPDSISSYNSPLHF

V: TRBV6-2/TRBV6-3
CDR3: CASSYHIMTSGGAAETQYF

V: TRBV7-2
CDR3: CASSSQGASGGPTYEQYF

V: TRBV7-8
CDR3: CASSPETGIHGYTF

V: TRBV5-6
CDR3: CASREAGTGPQNEQFF

V: TRBV5-6
CDR3: CASSQGPSSYNEQFF

V: TRBV11-2
CDR3: CASSLDLGFGDTEAFF

V: TRBV28
CDR3: CASSPADYQPQHF

V: TRBV18
CDR3: CASSPGIGAGELFF

V: TRBV3-1/TRBV3-2
CDR3: CASSQHKTGPSSGNTIYF

V: TRBV29-1
CDR3: CSVLYGGYTF

V: TRBV9
CDR3: CASSPRLAGAYNEQFF

V: TRBV5-6
CDR3: CASSWGTGIGELFF

V: TRBV2
CDR3: CASSTGYPGQYSNQPQHF

V: TRBV18
CDR3: CASSSDRGRTDTQYF

V: TRBV9
CDR3: CASSVVEGGADTQYF

V: TRBV11-3
CDR3: CASSWDWLNTEAFF

V: TRBV7-9
CDR3: CASRRLAGSQETQYF

V: TRBV4-3
CDR3: CASSQEPAGSSYNEQFF

V: TRBV21-1
CDR3: CAITGTGVEVNTEAFF

V: TRBV4-1
CDR3: CASSQDLTGTYEQYF

V: TRBV19
CDR3: CASRDSAYEQYF

V: TRBV9
CDR3: CASSVVSDTKAFF

V: TRBV5-1
CDR3: CASSLSSGGDQTQYF

V: TRBV11-3
CDR3: CASSLETGTDTQYF

V: TRBV6-5
CDR3: CASSSLARNEQFF

V: TRBV7-9
CDR3: CASSLPQGGWATNEKLFF

V: TRBV30
CDR3: CAWSVQGNTQYF

V: TRBV15
CDR3: CATSRDTSTPGYTF

V: TRBV10-3
CDR3: CAISGELAGGESTDTQYF

V: TRBV15
CDR3: CATSPRGDPSYGYTF

V: TRBV27
CDR3: CASSLSGLTYNSPLHF